This T cell receptor (beta chain) comes out of a study of shared clonotypes between healthy human individuals. Concerning this clone itself: The antigen is unknown.

The CDR3 is 15 residues long. In germline, CDR1 is SGHAT, CDR2 FQNNGV. Genomic DNA belonging to each subset was distributed in equal measure over several immunoSEQ plates. Clones were read by immunoSEQ multiplex PCR, and TCRdb kept only the in-frame ones, dropping some. This sample has around 500,000 clones, with 79% found just once. Broader study findings: The represented genetic and exposure-history diversity was limited by the small number of donors.

Each donor was a Caucasian adult residing in Nashville, Tennessee. The genes are TRBV11-2 and TRBJ2-5; TRBD1 matches 8 bases. The J call may not be correct, given that the DNA end is closer to TRBJ2-7. This clonotype was obtained from a woman aged 40 to 50 in good health. Some clones in this sample may be carry-over from other donors' samples. The sequenced material came from PBMCs. The CDR3 nucleotides read TGTGCCAGCAGCTTAGGACAGGGGCCGCGGCACGAGCAGTACTTC. Translating it yields CASSLGQGPRHEQYF.